This entry is about one T cell receptor (beta chain). This clone was detected a few times. The antigen this receptor binds is unknown. No much larger clone exists at a distance of one base, and base qualities are not known. Read against the paper, the sample's time point label means: baseline before first vaccination. Vaccinee samples came from UK trials COV001 and COV002, including a single-blind randomized controlled phase 2/3 trial of AZD1222 (ChAdOx1 nCoV-19) in healthy adults. For TCRbeta chain sequencing, PBMC samples were collected from trial participants at day 0 and at day 28 after the second dose. The CDR3 regions of human TCRbeta chains were subjected to immunosequencing. The original methods were these. TCRs in the repertoires were compared against a reference library of SARS-CoV-2-specific TCRs that had been generated with the MIRA antigen-specificity platform. Breadth was defined as the fraction of unique TCRs that were SARS-CoV-2-associated, and depth was defined as the fraction of total T cells that were SARS-CoV-2-associated. Each spike-specific TCR was assigned to its reactive spike region and to a CD4 or CD8 class using the MIRA data. Log10-transformed breadth and depth values were compared by one-way ANOVA with Sidak's multiple comparisons tests. This immuneACCESS table, as held by TCRdb, lists in-frame sequences with V and J called but not all clones. Of the missing ones, under half trace to an unresolved V gene in checked studies; the others have no known cause. V, J and clone size are those of that table, while D and trimming were read from the DNA. For this sample there are roughly 120,000 clones; around 89% appear just once. Of the sample, approximately 4.2% falls within the top ten clones.

The data stem from a study of T cell responses to AZD1222 COVID-19 vaccine (dated by TCRdb to the early 2020s). With regard to the full study: AZD1222 recipients given second doses at about 4 weeks or at about 12 weeks were pooled, since spike-specific TCR depth and breadth were not found to differ between the two schedules. A total of about 250 trial participants underwent TCR sequencing, of whom 207 had received two doses of AZD1222 and some 26 had received two doses of the MenACWY control vaccine. Trial participants were enrolled by age into 18-55, 56-69 and 70-plus year subgroups, with roughly 160, 29 and 62 TCR-sequenced participants respectively. Study-level results and caveats: Only five to seven AZD1222 recipients were SARS-CoV-2 seropositive at baseline, limiting conclusions about previously exposed vaccinees. Because no day 14 peak-response samples were available, repertoires were characterized only after the peak T cell response. Participants were mostly white British, with more females than males. The authors suggested clonal diversity may have been underestimated. The 56-69-year group was small, and its depth increase did not reach significance, likely because of low power. CD4 TCRs associated with the vaccine covered the entire spike protein, and the dominant responses were in regions 160-218 and 743-854. Spike-specific TCR breadth and depth rose significantly after two AZD1222 doses compared with day 0 and with MenACWY recipients. Reportedly, almost half of the unique spike-specific TCRs recognized epitopes lying outside the regions that are mutated in the B.1.351 and B.1.1.7 variants.

From the cysteine through the phenylalanine, the CDR3 covers 16 amino acids. Of all the DNA, just the CDR3 is kept, 48 bases in frame from base 1. From a lookup of the germline V gene, CDR1 and CDR2 are SGHTA and FQGNSA. The trim is 4 bases for V and 2 bases for J, with a gap of 17 bases between the germline ends. The sample here was peripheral blood, taken on day 0 of AZD1222 vaccination. This sequence uses TRBV7-2 and TRBJ2-5; tentative D gene TRBD1, with 6 bases matching. The clonotype originates from an adult in good health. The nucleotide sequence is given as TGTGCCAGCAGCTCCGTACCGGGACACGTGCAAGAGACCCAGTACTTC. Its coded protein is CASSSVPGHVQETQYF.